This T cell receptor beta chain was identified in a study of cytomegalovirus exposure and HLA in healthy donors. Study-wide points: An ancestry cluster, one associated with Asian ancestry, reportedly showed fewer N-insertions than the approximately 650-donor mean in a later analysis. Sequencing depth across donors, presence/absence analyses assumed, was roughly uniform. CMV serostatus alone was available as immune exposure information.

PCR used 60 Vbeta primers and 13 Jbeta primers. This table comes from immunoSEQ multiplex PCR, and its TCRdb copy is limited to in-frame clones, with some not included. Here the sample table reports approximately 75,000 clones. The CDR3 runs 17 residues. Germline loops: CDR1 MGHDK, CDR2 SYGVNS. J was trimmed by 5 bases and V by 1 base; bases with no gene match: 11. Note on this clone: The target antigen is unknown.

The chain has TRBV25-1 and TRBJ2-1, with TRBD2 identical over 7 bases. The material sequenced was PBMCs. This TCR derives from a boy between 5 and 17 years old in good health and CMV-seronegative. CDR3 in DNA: TGTGCCAGCAGTGAATTCGTGGGAGGGCCAAAGGACAATGAGCAGTTCTTC. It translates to CASSEFVGGPKDNEQFF.